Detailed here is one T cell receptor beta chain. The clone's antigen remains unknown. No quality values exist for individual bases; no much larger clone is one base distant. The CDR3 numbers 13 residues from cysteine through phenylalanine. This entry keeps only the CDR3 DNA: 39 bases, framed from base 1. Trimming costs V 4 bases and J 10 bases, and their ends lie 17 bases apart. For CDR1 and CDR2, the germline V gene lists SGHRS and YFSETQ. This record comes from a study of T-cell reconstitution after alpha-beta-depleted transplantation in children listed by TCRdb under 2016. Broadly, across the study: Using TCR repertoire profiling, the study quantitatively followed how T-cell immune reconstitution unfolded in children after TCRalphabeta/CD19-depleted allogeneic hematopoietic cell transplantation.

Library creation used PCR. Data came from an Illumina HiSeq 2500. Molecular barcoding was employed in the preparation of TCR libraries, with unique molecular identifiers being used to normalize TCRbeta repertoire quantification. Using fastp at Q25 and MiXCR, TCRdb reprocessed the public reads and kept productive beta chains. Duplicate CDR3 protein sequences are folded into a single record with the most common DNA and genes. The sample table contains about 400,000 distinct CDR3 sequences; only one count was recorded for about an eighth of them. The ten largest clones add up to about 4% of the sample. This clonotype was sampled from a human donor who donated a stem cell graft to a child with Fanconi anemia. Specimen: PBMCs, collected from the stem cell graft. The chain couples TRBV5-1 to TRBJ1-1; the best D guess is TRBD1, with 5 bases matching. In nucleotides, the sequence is TGCGCCAGCAGCCCATTAGGGACGGTGGGAGCTTTCTTT. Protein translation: CASSPLGTVGAFF.